The T cell receptor beta chain under discussion was sequenced for a study of CD4 T cells in relation to SARS-CoV-2 and coronaviruses. Study details: PBMCs were cultured with antigen for nine to eleven days before TCR beta sequencing. Crossreactive spike epitopes shared across donors were mapped to their HLA restriction.

Sequencing used immunoSEQ multiplex PCR; TCRdb keeps in-frame clones, though not all of them. The table records more than 20,000 clones, around 80% of them present only once. Unexposed donor CD4+ T cells date from about 2011-2018, before the COVID-19 pandemic. Isolation of CD4+ T cells took place after roughly nine days in culture. The sample holds a few counts of this clone. Its matching antigen is unknown. This CDR3 has 16 residues. Per germline, CDR1 LGHDT and CDR2 YNNKEL (reference sequence). V was pared by 1 base and J by 0 bases, with 10 bases between. J is TRBJ1-3 and V is TRBV3-1 (or the pseudogene TRBV3-2); D not resolved. This receptor was taken from a human donor in good health. The sequencing input was CD4+ T cells from PBMCs, cultured in vitro. Written as DNA, the CDR3 is TGTGCCAGCAGCCAAGGGTGGCAAAGCTCTGGAAACACCATATATTTT. Residues: CASSQGWQSSGNTIYF.